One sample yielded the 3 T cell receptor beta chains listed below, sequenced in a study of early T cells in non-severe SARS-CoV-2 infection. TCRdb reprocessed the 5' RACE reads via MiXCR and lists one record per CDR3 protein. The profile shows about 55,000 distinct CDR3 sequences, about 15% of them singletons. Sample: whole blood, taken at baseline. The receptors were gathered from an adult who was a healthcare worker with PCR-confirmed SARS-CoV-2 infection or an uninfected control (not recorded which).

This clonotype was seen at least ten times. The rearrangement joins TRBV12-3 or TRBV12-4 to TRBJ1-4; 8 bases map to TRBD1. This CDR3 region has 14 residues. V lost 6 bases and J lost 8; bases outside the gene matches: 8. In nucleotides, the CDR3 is TGTGCCAGCAGCACGGACAGGGTCCGCGAAAAACTGTTTTTT. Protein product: CASSTDRVREKLFF.

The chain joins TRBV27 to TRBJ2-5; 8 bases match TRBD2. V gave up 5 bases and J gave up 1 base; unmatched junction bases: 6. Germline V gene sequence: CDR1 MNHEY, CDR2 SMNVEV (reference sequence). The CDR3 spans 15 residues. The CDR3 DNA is TGTGCCAGCAGTACCGGGACTAGGGGCCAAGAGACCCAGTACTTC. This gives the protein CASSTGTRGQETQYF.

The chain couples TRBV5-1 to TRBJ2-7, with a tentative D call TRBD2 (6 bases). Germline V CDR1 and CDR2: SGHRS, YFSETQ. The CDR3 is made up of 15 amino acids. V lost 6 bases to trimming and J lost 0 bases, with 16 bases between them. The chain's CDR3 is CASKIGGASSYEQYF. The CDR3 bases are TGCGCCAGCAAGATCGGGGGAGCGAGCTCCTACGAGCAGTACTTC.